This TCR beta chain stems from a study of neurological immune-mediated disorders. This clonotype was observed many times. MiXCR was run by TCRdb on the 5' RACE reads, yielding one entry per CDR3 protein. Among tens of thousands of distinct CDR3 sequences listed, around 10% were seen once. As healthy controls, volunteers from a blood bank in Maryland, USA, were used. The germline gives CDR1 LGHNA, CDR2 YSLEER. The length of the CDR3 is 16 residues. V was clipped by 4 bases and J by 4 bases; unmatched bases: 10. The material sequenced was PBMCs. The gene calls are TRBV4-3 and TRBJ2-5, with 9 bases lining up with TRBD2. The sequence was collected from a man aged 55 to 69 in good health. The CDR3 reads CASSPLVGRGGETQYF. CDR3 nucleotides: TGCGCCAGCAGCCCATTGGTGGGGCGGGGGGGAGAGACCCAGTACTTC.